This T cell receptor beta chain was sequenced in a study of blood T cell repertoires in COVID-19. On the study more broadly: PBMCs, B-cell-depleted T cells, or T cells were the source of the cDNA or gDNA that made up the material.

The CDR3 contains 15 residues. Germline V CDR1 and CDR2: KGHSH, LQKENI. How the authors handled the data: Estimated nucleated cell counts came from reference gene primer amplification. Using immunoSEQ multiplex PCR, the repertoire was profiled, and TCRdb retains in-frame clones only, with some absent. The DNA was the basis for D and trimming; V, J and clone size are from that table. The table shows under 450,000 clones, with roughly 86% occurring only once. Turning to this clone: Its ends do not fully match the called genes, so a read error is possible.

The J gene is TRBJ1-4, the V gene TRBV18, with D possibly TRBD1 on 6 matching bases. The receptor was isolated from a human donor with acute or convalescent COVID-19. The donor label of this sample is uncertain. The sample taken for sequencing was peripheral blood. CDR3 residues: CATSYAGATNEKLFF. DNA for the CDR3: TGTGCCACCTCATATGCAGGGGCAACTAATGAAAAACTGTTTTTT.